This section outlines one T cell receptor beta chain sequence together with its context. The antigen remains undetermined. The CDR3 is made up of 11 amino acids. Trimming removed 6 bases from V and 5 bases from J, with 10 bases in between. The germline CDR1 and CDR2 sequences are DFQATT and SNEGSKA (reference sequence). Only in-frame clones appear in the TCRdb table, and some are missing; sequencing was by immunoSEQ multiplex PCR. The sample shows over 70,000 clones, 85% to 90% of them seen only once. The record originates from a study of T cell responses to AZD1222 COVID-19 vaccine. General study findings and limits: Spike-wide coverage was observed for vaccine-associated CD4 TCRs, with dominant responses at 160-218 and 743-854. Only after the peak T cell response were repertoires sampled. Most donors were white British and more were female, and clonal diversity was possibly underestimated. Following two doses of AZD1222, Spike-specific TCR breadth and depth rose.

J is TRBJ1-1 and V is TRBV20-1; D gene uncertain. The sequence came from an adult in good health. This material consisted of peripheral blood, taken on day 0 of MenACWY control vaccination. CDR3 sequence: CSAPGTTEAFF. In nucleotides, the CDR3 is TGCAGTGCGCCAGGCACTACTGAAGCTTTCTTT.